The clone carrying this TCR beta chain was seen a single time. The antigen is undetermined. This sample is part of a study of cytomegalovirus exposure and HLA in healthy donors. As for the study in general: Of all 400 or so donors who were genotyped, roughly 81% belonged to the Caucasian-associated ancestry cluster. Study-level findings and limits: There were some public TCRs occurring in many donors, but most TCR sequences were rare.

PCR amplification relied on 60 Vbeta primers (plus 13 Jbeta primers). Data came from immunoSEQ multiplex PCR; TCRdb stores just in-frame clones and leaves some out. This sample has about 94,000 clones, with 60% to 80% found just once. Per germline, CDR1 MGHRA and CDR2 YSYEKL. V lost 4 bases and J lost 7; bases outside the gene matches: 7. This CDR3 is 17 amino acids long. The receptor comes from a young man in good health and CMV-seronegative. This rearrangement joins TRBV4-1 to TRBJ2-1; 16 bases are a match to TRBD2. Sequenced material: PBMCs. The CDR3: CASSLGGLAGGQNEQFF. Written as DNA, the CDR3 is TGCGCCAGCAGCCTAGGGGGACTAGCGGGGGGGCAGAATGAGCAGTTCTTC.